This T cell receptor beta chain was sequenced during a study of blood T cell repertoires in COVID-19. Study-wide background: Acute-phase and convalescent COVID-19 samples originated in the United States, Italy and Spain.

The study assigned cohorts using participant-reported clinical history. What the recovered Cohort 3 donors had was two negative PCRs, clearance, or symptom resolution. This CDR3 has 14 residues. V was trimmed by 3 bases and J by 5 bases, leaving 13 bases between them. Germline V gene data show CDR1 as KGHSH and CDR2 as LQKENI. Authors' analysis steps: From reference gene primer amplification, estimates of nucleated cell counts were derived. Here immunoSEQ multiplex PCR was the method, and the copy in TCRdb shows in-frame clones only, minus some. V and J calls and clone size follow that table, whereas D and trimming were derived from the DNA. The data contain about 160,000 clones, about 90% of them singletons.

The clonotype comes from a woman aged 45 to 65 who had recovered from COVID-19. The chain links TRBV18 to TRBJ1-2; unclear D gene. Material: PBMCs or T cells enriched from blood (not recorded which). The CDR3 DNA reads TGTGCCAGCTCACCTCCGACGGGAGGATATGGCTACACCTTC. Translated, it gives CASSPPTGGYGYTF.